A selection of T cell receptor beta chains follows, all from one sample in a study of blood T cells in healthy people across ages. One entry per CDR3 protein results from TCRdb running MiXCR on the 5' RACE reads. The data contain around 1,800,000 distinct CDR3 sequences, 39% of them singletons. The sequenced sample was blood. The receptor set was obtained from a human donor in good health. Each CDR3 is given with its conserved first and last residue. The D gene is left open where the match is weak. Some rows mark clone size as missing; the rest say once, few, many or name a class of expanded clone.

j_gene,abundance,v_gene,d_gene,CDR3nt,CDR3aa
TRBJ2-1,few,TRBV6-2/TRBV6-3,-,TGTGCCGTCCTTCCGGGACAATTTGGAGATGAGCAGTTCTTC,CAVLPGQFGDEQFF
TRBJ1-1,few,TRBV5-6,-,TGTGCCAGCAGTGAGACCGGGACGGTGAACACTGAAGCTTTCTTT,CASSETGTVNTEAFF
TRBJ1-5,-,TRBV6-1,TRBD1,TGTGCCAGCAGCCTTAAGGGGACAGGGGTAAGCAATCAGCCCCAGCATTTT,CASSLKGTGVSNQPQHF
TRBJ2-3,-,TRBV18,TRBD1,TGTGCCAGCTCACTCCCAGGGGGAAGATTCGGGACAGATACACAGTATTTT,CASSLPGGRFGTDTQYF
TRBJ1-2,few,TRBV6-4,-,TGTGCCAGCAGTGTTTCGGTGGGGGTGACCAACTATGGCTACACCTTC,CASSVSVGVTNYGYTF
TRBJ2-1,-,TRBV7-2,TRBD2,TGTGCCAACAGCCCGCGACAACCGGGACTAGAACAGTTCTTC,CANSPRQPGLEQFF
TRBJ2-1,-,TRBV12-5,-,TGTGCTAGTGGTTTGGTAGCGGGTGGCAGGGCGGCCAATGTGCAGTTCTTC,CASGLVAGGRAANVQFF
TRBJ2-1,-,TRBV20-1,TRBD2,TGCAGTGCTAGGGGACTAGGGGAGGGCAATGAGCAGTTCTTC,CSARGLGEGNEQFF
TRBJ2-1,-,TRBV29-1,TRBD1,TGCAGCGTTGAGGCCCCGGGACAGGACTCCTACAATGAGCAGTTCTTC,CSVEAPGQDSYNEQFF
TRBJ2-7,-,TRBV18,-,TGTGCCAGCTCACCTCTGCTAGGGACGTCGAGGGGTGAGCAGTACTTC,CASSPLLGTSRGEQYF
TRBJ1-3,-,TRBV7-2,TRBD1,TGTGCCAGCAGCTTGGGACAGCTCCAGGGCTCTGGAAACACCATATATTTT,CASSLGQLQGSGNTIYF
TRBJ2-1,-,TRBV7-3,TRBD2,TGTGCCAGCAGCGCCCCAGGGAGGGTTAATGAGCAGTTCTTC,CASSAPGRVNEQFF
TRBJ2-7,-,TRBV4-1,-,TGCGCCAGCAGCCAAGTTCCCCGGGACCGTTACTACGAGCAGTACTTC,CASSQVPRDRYYEQYF
TRBJ2-3,few,TRBV10-3,TRBD2,TGTGCCATCAGTGAGATTTGGACAGGGAGGGCTAGCGGGGGCATCACCGATACGCAGTATTTT,CAISEIWTGRASGGITDTQYF
TRBJ2-3,few,TRBV5-5,-,TGTGCCAGCAGCTTGGGTAGCGGCCCTACAGATACGCAGTATTTT,CASSLGSGPTDTQYF
TRBJ2-3,few,TRBV24-1,TRBD2,TGTGCCACCAGTGACAACGGACTAGCGGAGTACACAGATACGCAGTATTTT,CATSDNGLAEYTDTQYF
TRBJ1-6,-,TRBV7-2,TRBD1,TGTGCCAGCAAGGGACAGGGAATTTATTCACCCCTCCACTTT,CASKGQGIYSPLHF